This T cell receptor beta chain originates from a study of T cell responses to AZD1222 COVID-19 vaccine. Trimming took off 5 bases at V and 8 bases at J, with 6 bases between the two ends. This CDR3 is built from 11 residues. In regard to this clone: Its target is not known.

Profiled with immunoSEQ multiplex PCR; TCRdb holds only in-frame clones, not every one. The table has 120,000 to 150,000 clones, under 95% seen once. Whole-study findings and limits: Clonal diversity was possibly underestimated, and white British individuals and females predominated among donors. It was only after the peak T cell response that any repertoires were sampled.

Sample: peripheral blood, taken on day 0 of AZD1222 vaccination. V gene TRBV12-3 or TRBV12-4 combines with J gene TRBJ1-4; D is ambiguous. The clonotype comes from an adult in good health. Here the CDR3 DNA reads TGTGCCAGCAGTCTACGCGAAAAACTGTTTTTT. Translation: CASSLREKLFF.